This T cell receptor (beta chain) was recorded in a study of T cell responses to AZD1222 COVID-19 vaccine. Findings and limits, study-wide: Possibly, clonal diversity was underestimated; donors were largely white British and included more females.

The germline V gene has CDR1 SGHTA and CDR2 FQGNSA. CDR3 length equals 16 residues. V shed 1 base and J 4 bases; nucleotides not matched to a gene: 4. Measured with immunoSEQ multiplex PCR; TCRdb has only the in-frame clones, and not every one. The data contain about 190,000 clones, 80% to 95% of them singletons. In regard to this clone: The antigen is not known.

The sample here was peripheral blood, taken on day 0 of AZD1222 vaccination. This chain connects TRBV7-2 to TRBJ1-5; 10 bases match TRBD1. This TCR came from an adult in good health. CDR3 bases: TGTGCCAGCAGCTTAGTGGGACAGGGGTTGAATCAGCCCCAGCATTTT. It translates to CASSLVGQGLNQPQHF.